The 8 T cell receptor beta chains reported below all come from one sample, sequenced in a study of OX40 agonist ivuxolimab in advanced cancers. TCRdb's table, derived via immunoSEQ multiplex PCR, lists solely in-frame clones and lacks some. The sample shows roughly 84,000 clones, 81% of them seen only once. The starting material was CD4+ or CD8+ T cells sorted from blood, obtained in a trial of the OX40 agonist ivuxolimab. These receptors were collected from an adult with an advanced solid tumor such as melanoma, head and neck, liver or kidney cancer.

The chain employs TRBV29-1 and TRBJ2-1, with 16 nucleotides matching TRBD2. The length of the CDR3 is 17 residues. J was trimmed by 5 bases and V by 6 bases; bases with no gene match: 10. Germline-derived CDR1 and CDR2 are SQVTM and ANQGSEA. The CDR3 is CSVPGLAGGFANNEQFF. DNA for the CDR3: TGCAGCGTGCCGGGACTAGCGGGAGGGTTTGCGAACAATGAGCAGTTCTTC.

J is TRBJ2-2 and V is TRBV5-4; 8 bases line up with TRBD2. The CDR3 totals 17 residues. Germline CDR1 SGHNT, CDR2 YYREEE (reference sequence). Trimming cost V 0 bases and J 2 bases; bases outside gene matches: 6. CDR3 loop: CASSLESGGPNTGELFF. DNA of the CDR3: TGTGCCAGCAGCTTGGAAAGCGGGGGCCCTAACACCGGGGAGCTGTTTTTT.

The chain links TRBV18 to TRBJ2-5; D remains ambiguous. The germline gives CDR1 KGHSH, CDR2 LQKENI. This CDR3 spans 13 amino acids. V lost 3 bases to trimming and J lost 2 bases, with 7 bases between them. The CDR3, as DNA: TGTGCCAGCTCACCTAGGTCACAAGAGACCCAGTACTTC. Its translation is CASSPRSQETQYF.

The rearrangement uses TRBV7-2 and TRBJ2-5, with a possible D match to TRBD2 (5 bases). This CDR3 spans 14 amino acids. Germline V gives CDR1 SGHTA, CDR2 FQGNSA. V gave up 1 base and J gave up 3 bases, with 9 bases separating them. Here the CDR3 reads CASSLVAAEETQYF. CDR3 nucleotides: TGTGCCAGCAGCTTAGTGGCAGCGGAAGAGACCCAGTACTTC.

The rearrangement links TRBV6-5 to TRBJ1-1; D perhaps matches TRBD1 (5 bases). Germline values: CDR1 MNHEY, CDR2 SVGAGI. CDR3 length: 13 amino acids. The V end was cut by 4 bases, the J end by 3 bases, with 9 bases between. For the CDR3, the DNA is TGTGCCAGCAGTTTCGGGGCCGACACTGAAGCTTTCTTT. Translation: CASSFGADTEAFF.

In DNA form, the CDR3 reads TGTGCCAGCAGCTTGGACAGAAACTATGGCTACACCTTC. It yields the protein CASSLDRNYGYTF. This rearrangement joins TRBV4-2 to TRBJ1-2; D might be TRBD1 (6 bases). The CDR3 runs 13 residues. Germline CDR1 LGHNA, CDR2 YNFKEQ. Trimming removed 5 bases at V and 2 bases at J, with 9 bases between.

The V and J genes are TRBV9 and TRBJ2-1; TRBD1 agrees at 11 bases. Germline CDR1 reads SGDLS; CDR2 reads YYNGEE. Trimming cost V 2 bases and J 7 bases; bases outside gene matches: 8. This CDR3 has 16 amino acids. The CDR3 nucleotides read TGTGCCAGCAGCGTTAGGAGGGGACAGGGGGTGAATGAGCAGTTCTTC. Its translation is CASSVRRGQGVNEQFF.

This clone has only a few counts. This chain connects TRBV9 to TRBJ1-1; 9 nucleotides agree with TRBD1. Trimming removed 3 bases from V and 5 bases from J; junction bases left unmatched: 11. Germline V lookup: CDR1 SGDLS, CDR2 YYNGEE. There are 16 residues in the CDR3. CDR3 loop: CASSGVTGGGRTEAFF. CDR3 nucleotides: TGTGCCAGCAGCGGCGTCACAGGGGGCGGGAGAACTGAAGCTTTCTTT. Based on the CDR3 plus reference TRBV9 and TRBJ1-1, the full variable domain is DSGVTQTPKHLITATGQRVTLRCSPRSGDLSVYWYQQSLDQGLQFLIQYYNGEERAKGNILERFSAQQFPDLHSELNLSSLELGDSALYFCASSGVTGGGRTEAFFGQGTRLTVV.